The 18 T cell receptor beta chains below were found in one sample sequenced in a study of cytomegalovirus exposure and HLA in healthy donors. The primer mix had 60 Vbeta and 13 Jbeta primers. Clones were sequenced by immunoSEQ multiplex PCR, and TCRdb holds only the in-frame ones, with some missing. Here the sample table reports 130,000 or so clones. What was sequenced was PBMCs. The origin of the receptors is a man between 18 and 29 years old in good health and CMV-seronegative.

This chain joins TRBV4-3 and TRBJ2-4, with a weak D call TRBD1 (5 bases). CDR1 is LGHNA, CDR2 YSLEER, per germline. The CDR3 covers 16 residues. The ends were cut back, 4 bases at V and 0 bases at J, with 13 bases in the middle. The CDR3 nucleotides read TGCGCCAGCAGCCGGACACTCGACACAGCCAAAAACATTCAGTACTTC. This encodes CASSRTLDTAKNIQYF.

This chain connects TRBV6-5 to TRBJ1-1; no clear D gene. CDR1 and CDR2 (germline): MNHEY, SVGAGI. The CDR3 totals 11 residues. Trimming pared 6 bases from V and 6 bases from J, leaving 8 bases between. The CDR3 is CASSRSAEAFF. The DNA of the CDR3 is TGTGCCAGCAGCCGTAGCGCTGAAGCTTTCTTT.

The CDR3 DNA sequence: TGTGCCTGGAGTGTAATTGACGGGGGGGCCTCAGAGACCCAGTACTTC. Its protein is CAWSVIDGGASETQYF. The gene calls are TRBV30 and TRBJ2-5; 8 nucleotides line up with TRBD2. Unmatched junction bases numbered 10, after V lost 0 bases and J lost 4 bases. Germline V gene sequence: CDR1 GTSNPN, CDR2 SVGIG (reference sequence). The CDR3 extends over 16 amino acids.

The chain uses TRBV6-1 and TRBJ2-4, with a tentative D call TRBD1 (6 bases). Germline V lookup: CDR1 MNHNS, CDR2 SASEGT. Trimming took 1 base from V and 16 from J, leaving 17 bases between them. The CDR3 sequence is 13 residues long. The CDR3 reads CASSEEAHRVAYF. Here the CDR3 DNA reads TGTGCCAGCAGTGAAGAAGCCCACAGGGTCGCCTACTTC.

This chain uses TRBV30 with TRBJ1-4; TRBD1 agrees at 9 bases. The V gene's germline CDR1 is GTSNPN and CDR2 SVGIG (reference sequence). The V and J ends lost 7 bases and 7 bases, in that order; junction bases with no gene match: 10. The CDR3 runs to 14 residues. CDR3: CASPQTGGSEKLFF. The CDR3 coding sequence is TGTGCCTCTCCTCAGACAGGGGGTAGTGAAAAACTGTTTTTT.

V is TRBV7-2 and J is TRBJ2-7; D is ambiguous. Germline-derived CDR1 and CDR2 are SGHTA and FQGNSA. The CDR3 is made up of 13 amino acids. Trimming stripped 1 base from V and 3 bases from J, with 7 bases between. The CDR3 reads CASSLGLNYEQYF. DNA for the CDR3: TGTGCCAGCAGCTTAGGACTTAACTACGAGCAGTACTTC.

The rearrangement links TRBV10-1 to TRBJ2-7, with TRBD1 matching over 10 bases. Germline CDR1 reads WNHNN; CDR2 reads SYGVQD (reference sequence). V lost 7 bases to trimming and J lost 6 bases; unmatched junction nucleotides: 12. This CDR3 has 15 residues. The CDR3: CASTLGQGSFGEQYF. As DNA, the CDR3 is TGCGCCAGCACTCTGGGACAGGGGAGTTTTGGCGAGCAGTACTTC.

The chain uses TRBV27 and TRBJ1-1, with 7 bases lining up with TRBD1. The CDR3 spans 18 residues. Unmatched junction bases numbered 26, after V lost 10 bases and J lost 6 bases. Germline assignment: CDR1 MNHEY and CDR2 SMNVEV (reference sequence). The CDR3 DNA is TGTGCCACACGAAAAAACAGCATGGTAGGGACAGCTGTCCCTGAAGCTTTCTTT. Translating it yields CATRKNSMVGTAVPEAFF.

V usage is TRBV6-1 and J usage is TRBJ2-3; D is perhaps TRBD2 (6 bases). The CDR3 has 12 residues. Germline lookup yields CDR1 MNHNS and CDR2 SASEGT. Trimming shortened V by 6 bases and J by 2 bases, and 6 bases separated the two germline ends. DNA for the CDR3: TGTGCCAGCAGGGACTACACAGATACGCAGTATTTT. This encodes CASRDYTDTQYF.

This chain joins TRBV5-4 and TRBJ2-7; 9 bases are a match to TRBD1. With V trimmed by 0 bases and J by 6 bases, 4 bases remained unmatched. Germline values: CDR1 SGHNT, CDR2 YYREEE (reference sequence). CDR3 length: 14 amino acids. CDR3 in amino acids: CASSLGDRVGEQYF. The CDR3 DNA reads as TGTGCCAGCAGCTTGGGGGACAGGGTGGGCGAGCAGTACTTC.

This chain links TRBV7-9 with TRBJ1-4; a weak D match, TRBD1 (6 bases). The germline V and J ends were trimmed by 2 bases and 8 bases, with 12 bases remaining between them. This CDR3 is built from 14 residues. Germline V gene data show CDR1 as SEHNR and CDR2 as FQNEAQ (reference sequence). The CDR3 bases are TGTGCCAGCAGCTTAACCAGGGGAGCAGAAAAACTGTTTTTT. This gives the protein CASSLTRGAEKLFF. The whole variable domain, remainder taken from reference TRBV7-9 and TRBJ1-4, is DTGVSQNPRHKITKRGQNVTFRCDPISEHNRLYWYRQTLGQGPEFLTYFQNEAQLEKSRLLSDRFSAERPKGSFSTLEIQRTEQGDSAMYLCASSLTRGAEKLFFGSGTQLSVL.

This chain uses TRBV30 with TRBJ1-4; 7 nucleotides line up with TRBD1. The CDR3 has 14 amino acids. The V and J ends lost 2 bases and 7 bases, in that order; junction bases with no gene match: 7. CDR1 and CDR2 (germline): GTSNPN, SVGIG (reference sequence). In DNA form, the CDR3 reads TGTGCCTGGAGTAAAGGACAGGTAGTTGAAAAACTGTTTTTT. Translating it yields CAWSKGQVVEKLFF.

The rearrangement uses TRBV9 and TRBJ1-1; D is perhaps TRBD1 (5 bases). The CDR3 spans 19 residues. Germline assignment: CDR1 SGDLS and CDR2 YYNGEE. V lost 3 bases and J 0 bases, leaving 24 bases between the germline ends. For the CDR3, the DNA is TGTGCCAGCAGCGCAGAAGCCGGAGGCGGGGCGCTCTTGAACACTGAAGCTTTCTTT. Its translation: CASSAEAGGGALLNTEAFF.

The V gene is TRBV5-1, the J gene TRBJ2-3; TRBD1 matches at 7 bases. V trimming: 4 bases; J trimming: 1 base; junction bases outside the gene matches: 6. Germline CDR1 reads SGHRS; CDR2 reads YFSETQ. This CDR3 is built from 15 residues. CDR3 loop: CASSNGTVRTDTQYF. The CDR3 DNA is TGCGCCAGCAGCAACGGGACAGTCCGCACAGATACGCAGTATTTT.

The genes are TRBV6-5 and TRBJ1-2; D not resolved. The CDR3 has 12 amino acids. Trimming took off 7 bases at V and 9 bases at J, with 15 bases between the two ends. Germline V gene lookup returns CDR1 MNHEY and CDR2 SVGAGI. CDR3 sequence (DNA): TGTGCCAGCACCTCGGGAGCCGGAAGCTACACCTTC. This gives the protein CASTSGAGSYTF.

The gene calls are TRBV29-1 and TRBJ2-5, with D possibly matching TRBD2 (5 bases). V lost 2 bases, J lost 14 bases, and 15 bases lay in between. Looked up from germline, CDR1 is SQVTM and CDR2 is ANQGSEA. This CDR3 contains 11 residues. The CDR3 spells CSVERDTTSYF. The CDR3 region has the DNA TGCAGCGTTGAACGGGATACTACGTCTTACTTC.

The V call is TRBV2, the J call TRBJ1-5; tentative D call: TRBD1 (5 bases). Germline V gene sequence: CDR1 SNHLY, CDR2 FYNNEI. Trimming removed 8 bases from V and 7 bases from J, with 15 bases in between. The CDR3 consists of 13 residues. CDR3 DNA sequence: TGTGCCAGCGGGCGGGGACTTATCCAGCCCCAGCATTTT. Its translation is CASGRGLIQPQHF.

The rearrangement links TRBV27 to TRBJ2-7, with a weak D call TRBD2 (6 bases). Trimming left V 5 bases short and J 2 bases short, with 10 bases between. There are 13 residues in the CDR3. The germline V gene has CDR1 MNHEY and CDR2 SMNVEV (reference sequence). The CDR3 coding sequence is TGTGCCAGCAGTAGGGCGGGGCCCTACGAGCAGTACTTC. Amino acid sequence: CASSRAGPYEQYF.